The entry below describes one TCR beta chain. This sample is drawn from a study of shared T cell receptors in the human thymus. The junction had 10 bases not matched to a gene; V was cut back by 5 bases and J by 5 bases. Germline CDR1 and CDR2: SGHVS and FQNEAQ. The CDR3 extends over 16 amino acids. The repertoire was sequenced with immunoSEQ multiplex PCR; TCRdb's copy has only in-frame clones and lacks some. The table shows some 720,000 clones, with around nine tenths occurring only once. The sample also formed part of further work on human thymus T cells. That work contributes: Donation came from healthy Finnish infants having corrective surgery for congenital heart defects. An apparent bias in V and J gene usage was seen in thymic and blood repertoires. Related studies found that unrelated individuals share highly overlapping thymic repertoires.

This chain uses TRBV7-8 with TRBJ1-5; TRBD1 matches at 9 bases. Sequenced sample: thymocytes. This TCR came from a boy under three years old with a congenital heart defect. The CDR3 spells CASSPWDRERDQPQHF. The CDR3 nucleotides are TGTGCCAGCAGCCCCTGGGACAGGGAGAGGGATCAGCCCCAGCATTTT.